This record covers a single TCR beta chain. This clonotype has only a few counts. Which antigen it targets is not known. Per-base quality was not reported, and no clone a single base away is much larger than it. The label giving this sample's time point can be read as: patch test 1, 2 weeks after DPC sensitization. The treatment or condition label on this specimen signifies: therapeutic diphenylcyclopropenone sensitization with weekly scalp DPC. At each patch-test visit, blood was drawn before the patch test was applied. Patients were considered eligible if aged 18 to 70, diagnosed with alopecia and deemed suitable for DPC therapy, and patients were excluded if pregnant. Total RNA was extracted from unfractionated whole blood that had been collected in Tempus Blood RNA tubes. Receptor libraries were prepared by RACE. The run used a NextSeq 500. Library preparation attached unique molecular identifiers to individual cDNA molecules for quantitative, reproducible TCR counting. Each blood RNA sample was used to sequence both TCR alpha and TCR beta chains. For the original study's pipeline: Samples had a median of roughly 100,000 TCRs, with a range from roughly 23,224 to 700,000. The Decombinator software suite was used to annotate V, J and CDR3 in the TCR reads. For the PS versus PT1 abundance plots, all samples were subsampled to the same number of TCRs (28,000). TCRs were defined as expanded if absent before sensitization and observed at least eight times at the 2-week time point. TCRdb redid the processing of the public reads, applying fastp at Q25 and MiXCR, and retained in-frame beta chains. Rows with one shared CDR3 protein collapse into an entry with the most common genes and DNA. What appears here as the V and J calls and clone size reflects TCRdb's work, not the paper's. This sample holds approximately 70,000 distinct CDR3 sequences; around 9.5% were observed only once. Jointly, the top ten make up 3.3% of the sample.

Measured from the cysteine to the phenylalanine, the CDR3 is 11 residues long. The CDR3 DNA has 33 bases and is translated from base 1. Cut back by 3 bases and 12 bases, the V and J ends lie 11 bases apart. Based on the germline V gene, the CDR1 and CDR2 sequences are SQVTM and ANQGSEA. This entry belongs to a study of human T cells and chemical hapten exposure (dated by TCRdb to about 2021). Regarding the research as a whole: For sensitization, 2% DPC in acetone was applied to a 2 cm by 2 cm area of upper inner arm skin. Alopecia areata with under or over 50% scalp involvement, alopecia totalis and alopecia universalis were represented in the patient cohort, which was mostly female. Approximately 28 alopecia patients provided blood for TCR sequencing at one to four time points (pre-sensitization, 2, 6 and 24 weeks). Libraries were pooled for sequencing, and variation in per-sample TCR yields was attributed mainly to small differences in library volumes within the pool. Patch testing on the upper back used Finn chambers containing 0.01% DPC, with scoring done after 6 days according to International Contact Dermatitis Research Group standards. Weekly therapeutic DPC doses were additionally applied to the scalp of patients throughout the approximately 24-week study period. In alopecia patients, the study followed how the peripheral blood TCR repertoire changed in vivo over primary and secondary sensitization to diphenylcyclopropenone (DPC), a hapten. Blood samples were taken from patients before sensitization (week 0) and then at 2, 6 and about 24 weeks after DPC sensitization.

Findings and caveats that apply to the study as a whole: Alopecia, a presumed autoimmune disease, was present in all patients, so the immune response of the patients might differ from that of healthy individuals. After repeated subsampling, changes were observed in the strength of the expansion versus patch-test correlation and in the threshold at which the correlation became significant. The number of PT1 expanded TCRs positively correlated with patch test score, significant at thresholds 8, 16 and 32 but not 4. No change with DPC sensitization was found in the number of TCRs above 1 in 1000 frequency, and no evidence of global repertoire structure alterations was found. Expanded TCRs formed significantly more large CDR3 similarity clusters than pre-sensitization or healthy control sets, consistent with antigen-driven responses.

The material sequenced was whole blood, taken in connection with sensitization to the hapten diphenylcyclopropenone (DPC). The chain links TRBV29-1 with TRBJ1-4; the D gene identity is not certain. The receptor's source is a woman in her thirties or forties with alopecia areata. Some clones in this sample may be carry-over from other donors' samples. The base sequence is TGCAGCGTTGAGTTAGGCGGGCAACTGTTTTTT. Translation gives CSVELGGQLFF. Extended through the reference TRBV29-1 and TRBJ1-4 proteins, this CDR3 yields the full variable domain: SAVISQKPSRDICQRGTSLTIQCQVDSQVTMMFWYRQQPGQSLTLIATANQGSEATYESGFVIDKFPISRPNLTFSTLTVSNMSPEDSSIYLCSVELGGQLFFGSGTQLSVL.